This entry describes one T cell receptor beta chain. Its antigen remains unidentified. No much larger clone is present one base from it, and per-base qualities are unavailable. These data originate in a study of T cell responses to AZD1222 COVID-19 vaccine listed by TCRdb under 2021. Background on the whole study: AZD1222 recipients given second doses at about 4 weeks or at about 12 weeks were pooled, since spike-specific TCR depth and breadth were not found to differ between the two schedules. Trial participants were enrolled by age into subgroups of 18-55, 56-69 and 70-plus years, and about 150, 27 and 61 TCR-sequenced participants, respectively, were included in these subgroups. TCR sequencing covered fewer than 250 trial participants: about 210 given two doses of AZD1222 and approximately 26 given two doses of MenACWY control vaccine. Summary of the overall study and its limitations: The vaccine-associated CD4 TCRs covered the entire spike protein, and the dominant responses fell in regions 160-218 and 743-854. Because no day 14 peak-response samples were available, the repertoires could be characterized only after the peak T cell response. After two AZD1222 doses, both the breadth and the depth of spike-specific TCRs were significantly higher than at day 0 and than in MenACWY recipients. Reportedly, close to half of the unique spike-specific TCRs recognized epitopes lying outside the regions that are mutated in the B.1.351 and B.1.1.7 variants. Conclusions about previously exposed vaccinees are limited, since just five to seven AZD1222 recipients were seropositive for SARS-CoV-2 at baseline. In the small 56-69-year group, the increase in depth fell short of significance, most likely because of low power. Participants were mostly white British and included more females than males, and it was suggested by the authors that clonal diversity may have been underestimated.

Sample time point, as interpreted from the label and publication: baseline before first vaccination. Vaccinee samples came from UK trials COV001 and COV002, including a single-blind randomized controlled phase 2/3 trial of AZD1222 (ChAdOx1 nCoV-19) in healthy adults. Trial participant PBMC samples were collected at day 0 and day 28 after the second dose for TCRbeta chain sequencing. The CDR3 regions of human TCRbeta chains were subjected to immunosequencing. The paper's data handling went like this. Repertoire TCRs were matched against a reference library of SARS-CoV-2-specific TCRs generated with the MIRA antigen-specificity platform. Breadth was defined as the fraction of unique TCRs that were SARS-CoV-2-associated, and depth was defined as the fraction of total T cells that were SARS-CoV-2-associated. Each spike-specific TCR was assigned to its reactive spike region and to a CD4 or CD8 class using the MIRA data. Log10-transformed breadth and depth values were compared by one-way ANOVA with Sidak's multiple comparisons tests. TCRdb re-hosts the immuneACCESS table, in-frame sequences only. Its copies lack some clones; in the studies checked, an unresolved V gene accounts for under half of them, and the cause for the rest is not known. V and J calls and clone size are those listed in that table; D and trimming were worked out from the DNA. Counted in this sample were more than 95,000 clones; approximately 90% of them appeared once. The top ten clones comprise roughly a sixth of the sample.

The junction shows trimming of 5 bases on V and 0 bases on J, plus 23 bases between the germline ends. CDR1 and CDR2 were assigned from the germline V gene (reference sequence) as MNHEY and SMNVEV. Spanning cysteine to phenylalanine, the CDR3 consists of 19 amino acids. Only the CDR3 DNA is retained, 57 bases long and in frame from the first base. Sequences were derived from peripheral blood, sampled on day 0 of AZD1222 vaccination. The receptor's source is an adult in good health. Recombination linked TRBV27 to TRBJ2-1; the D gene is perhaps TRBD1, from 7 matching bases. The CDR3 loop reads CASSKIRGDSSSSYNEQFF. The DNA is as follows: TGTGCCAGCAGTAAGATTAGGGGGGACAGCTCGTCCTCCTACAATGAGCAGTTCTTC.